This T cell receptor beta chain was identified during a study of blood T cell repertoires in COVID-19 (dated by TCRdb to 2018 to 2020). About the study as a whole: Samples covering the acute and convalescent phases of COVID-19 were provided by collaborators in the United States, Italy and Spain. The repertoires were released in a freely available public database intended as a resource for research on the immune response to SARS-CoV-2. The dataset comprised deeply sampled blood TCRbeta repertoires from subjects exposed to, actively infected with, or recovered from COVID-19. The samples were drawn from two sources: the first 160 participants of the ongoing ImmuneRACE study, and 1,000 to 1,500 subjects contributed by 6 global collaborators. Where HLA class I and class II types were available, the types were taken from metadata supplied by the sample provider, not from assay-based typing. The sample metadata nearly always contained a de-identified subject ID, COVID-19 status, age in years and sex. The prospective study material was composed of cDNA or gDNA derived from T cells, B-cell-depleted T cells, or PBMCs.

TCRbeta CDR3 regions were amplified from genomic DNA by means of the immunoSEQ Assay, a bias-controlled multiplex PCR. The authors' pipeline ran thus. Nucleated cell counts per sample were estimated from amplification of reference gene primers within the assay. Sequence reads were collapsed and filtered to measure the absolute abundance of every unique TCRbeta CDR3 rearrangement. For each sample, productive Simpson clonality was calculated as the square root of Simpson's diversity index over productive rearrangements. The table comes from immuneACCESS by way of TCRdb, which keeps in-frame sequences with V and J called. Part of the clones is missing from these tables; in studies checked, under half for an unresolved V gene and the rest for unknown reasons. V and J calls and clone size are copied from that table; D and trimming were computed from the DNA. The sample includes under 55,000 clones, with about nine tenths observed a single time. The ten largest clones capture about 8.8% of the sample.

A note on this clone: Its recognized antigen is unknown. No quality values exist for individual bases; no much larger clone is one base distant.

Whole blood was collected in K2EDTA tubes by collaborating institutions according to the institutions' own protocols. For TCRbeta analysis, collaborators shipped samples in one of three forms: frozen whole blood, isolated PBMCs, or DNA extracted from either of those sample types. Broader findings and caveats from the paper: The amount of clinical and demographic metadata varied by source and participant and was provided uncurated.

The clonotype originates from an elderly woman with active COVID-19. Sequenced material: peripheral blood.

The CDR3 protein is CASSWTGEGGYTF. The DNA reads TGTGCCAGCAGTTGGACAGGGGAAGGAGGCTACACCTTC. The sequence links TRBV27 to TRBJ1-2; 9 bases in the junction line up with TRBD1. The CDR3 numbers 13 residues from cysteine through phenylalanine. Of the read, only the CDR3 DNA is kept; its 39 bases are in frame from base 1. CDR1 and CDR2 were assigned from the germline V gene (reference sequence) as MNHEY and SMNVEV. Relative to germline, V is missing 4 bases and J is missing 8 bases, with 5 bases of the junction outside any gene match.